The entry below describes one T cell receptor beta chain. A multiplex PCR was run with 60 Vbeta primers and 13 Jbeta primers. Profiled with immunoSEQ multiplex PCR; TCRdb holds only in-frame clones, not every one. The sample includes some 150,000 clones, roughly 83% of them seen just once. Trimming at V came to 1 base and at J to 10 bases, leaving 7 bases not matched to a gene. Per the germline V gene, CDR1 is LGHNA and CDR2 is YSLEER. This CDR3 is 14 amino acids long. This sample was taken from a study of cytomegalovirus exposure and HLA in healthy donors. The gene calls are TRBV4-3 and TRBJ2-4, with 7 bases identical to TRBD2. The sequence was obtained from a man aged 35 to 55 in good health and CMV-seropositive. The sample consisted of PBMCs. CDR3 in amino acids: CASSQGAGEGIQYF. Here the CDR3 DNA reads TGCGCCAGCAGCCAAGGTGCGGGGGAGGGGATTCAGTACTTC.